This T cell receptor beta chain was found in a study of shared clonotypes between healthy human individuals. Trimming left V 1 base short and J 6 bases short, with 13 bases between. Germline V gives CDR1 SEHNR, CDR2 FQNEAQ (reference sequence). The CDR3 is made up of 15 amino acids. Profiled with immunoSEQ multiplex PCR; TCRdb holds only in-frame clones, not every one. The sample lists about 2 million clones, about 95% seen once, with around 1.1% in the top ten. CD8 cells regarded as naive lacked CD45RO, were positively chosen for CCR7, and omitted terminally differentiated effector memory CD45RA+ cells.

Sequenced: naive CD8+ T cells sorted from blood. The TCR was taken from a young man in good health. The chain carries TRBV7-9 and TRBJ2-1; D not resolved. Written as DNA, the CDR3 is TGTGCCAGCAGCTTAGTAGGTGAAGGTACCAATGAGCAGTTCTTC. As protein: CASSLVGEGTNEQFF.